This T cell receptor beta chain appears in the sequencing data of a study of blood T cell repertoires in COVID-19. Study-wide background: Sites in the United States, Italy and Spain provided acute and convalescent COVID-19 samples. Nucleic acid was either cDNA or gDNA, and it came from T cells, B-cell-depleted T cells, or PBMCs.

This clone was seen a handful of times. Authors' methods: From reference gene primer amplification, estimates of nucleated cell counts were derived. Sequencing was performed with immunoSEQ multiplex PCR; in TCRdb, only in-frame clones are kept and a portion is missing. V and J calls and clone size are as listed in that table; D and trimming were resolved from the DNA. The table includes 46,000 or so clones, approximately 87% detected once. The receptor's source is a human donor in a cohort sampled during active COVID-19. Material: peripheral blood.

DNA for the CDR3: TGTGCCAGCAGTTCTGGTTTATCTCTTTACAGGGTGGCCTACAATGAGCAGTTCTTC. Translating gives CASSSGLSLYRVAYNEQFF. The V call is TRBV28, the J call TRBJ2-1; the D gene is possibly TRBD1 (6 bases). Germline lookup yields CDR1 MDHEN and CDR2 SYDVKM. CDR3 length equals 19 residues. The V end lost 4 bases, the J end lost 2 bases, and 24 bases lay between the germline ends.